This TCR beta chain was profiled in a study of patients and donors after allogeneic stem cell transplantation (dated by TCRdb to 2020 to 2022). The library was made by RT-PCR. This sample was sequenced with a NextSeq 550. TCRdb itself trimmed the public reads at Q25 with fastp, ran MiXCR and retained productive beta chains. Rows are unified per CDR3 protein, each entry keeping the most common DNA and genes. The sample table lists tens of thousands of distinct CDR3 sequences, roughly 30% of them with a count of one. 55% to 75% of the sample is in the top ten clones. In the germline V gene, CDR1 corresponds to MNHEY and CDR2 to SVGEGT. The CDR3 has 15 amino acids, counting the end cysteine and phenylalanine. Only the CDR3 part of the read is kept: 45 bases, read in frame from the first base. V is cut by 8 bases and J by 3 bases, and the space between the germline ends is 16 bases. A note on this clonotype: Its cognate antigen has yet to be identified. No much larger clone exists at a distance of one base, and base qualities are not known.

The clonotype was recovered from a human donor who was either an allogeneic HSCT recipient or a stem cell or donor lymphocyte infusion donor (not recorded which). It is not recorded whose cells these are; they may come from a transplant donor. The sequencing input was blood, either unsorted or a sorted T cell fraction (not recorded which). Recombination joined TRBV6-2 or TRBV6-3 with TRBJ2-2; matching of 5 bases hints at TRBD1 as the D gene. The CDR3 protein is CASRQDRVHTGELFF. The DNA sequence is as follows: TGTGCCAGCCGACAAGACAGAGTTCACACCGGGGAGCTGTTTTTT.